This T cell receptor (beta chain) was obtained from a study of cytomegalovirus exposure and HLA in healthy donors (dated by TCRdb to about 2017). In terms of the full investigation: An earlier analysis of some 550 of the donors reported 250 to 300 Gb of sequence data and around 120 million unique TCR beta sequences from about 179 million T cells. All discovery cohort repertoires had been generated on a single sequencing platform. Donor age, sex, ethnicity and CMV serostatus were collected together with the repertoire data. The study aimed to test whether signatures of past pathogen exposure could be identified by cataloging public T cell receptors. About 330 gigabases of sequencing data and 75 million to 85 million unique TCR sequences made up an early release that covered approximately 650 HLA-typed donors. In a later genetic analysis, genome-wide SNP genotypes for about three fifths of the 666 donors were used, and that subset was treated as a discovery cohort. Among under 450 genotyped donors of the cohort, an average of about 240,000 unique TCR beta nucleotide sequences were sequenced per donor, roughly a sixth of them non-productive. To decide whether each TCR beta V gene segment behaved as functional or pseudogenic, an earlier analysis of approximately 620 of the donors relied on high-throughput TCR beta sequencing. The number of donors typed differed by locus, with 629-630 for A, B, C, DRB1 and DQB1, roughly 520 for DQA1, 600 to 610 for DPA1, and some 470 for DPB1. About five DR-DQ haplotypes were treated as single units for association and clustering because of strong linkage in the cohort. Rather than drawing on any new phenotypic data, the later analysis identified candidate immune exposures from TCR beta sequences and the way those sequences occurred across donors. High-throughput TCR immunosequencing, statistical association of individual TCRs with disease status, and machine learning were combined to predict cytomegalovirus infection status. In addition to the first cohort of 666 subjects, a separate validation cohort of 120 different subjects was used. Using immunosequencing, the study profiled T cell repertoires from 550 to 750 subjects and related those repertoires to cytomegalovirus serostatus. HLA typing covered class I and class II loci at four-digit resolution. Of the approximately 400 genotyped donors, about 80% fell in the genetic ancestry cluster associated with self-reported Caucasian donors. In a later analysis, previously published TCR beta repertoires from about 640 donors were re-analyzed and high-resolution HLA genotyping was added so that TCR occurrence patterns could be studied. Findings and caveats that apply to the study as a whole: In a later genetic analysis, a missense DCLRE1C variant was associated with V-gene and J-gene trimming of TCR beta chains, and the association was replicated in an independent cohort. Most CMV-associated TCR beta chains appeared to be HLA-restricted in a later analysis, and the HLA associations seemed to be driven largely by CMV exposure. In the study, around 150 TCR beta chains were listed as associated with cytomegalovirus. Because the 87-base-pair reads could not distinguish some IMGT-functional V segments, including TRBV6-2 and TRBV6-3, those segments were excluded. The classifier was reported to diagnose cytomegalovirus status with high specificity and sensitivity in both the original cohort and the validation cohort. Because some donors lacked HLA typing at each locus, the association tests relied only on the typed subset. Roughly uniform sequencing depth across donors was assumed in presence/absence analyses, although this assumption may not hold. Correlated functional status among segregating V segments might reflect linkage disequilibrium, but an unknown experimental factor could not be ruled out. Broadly in line with IMGT annotations, most TCR beta V segments showed up in productive rearrangements about 90% or about 30% of the time in an earlier analysis of 450 to 750 of the donors. In vitro tests confirmed that a few of the cytomegalovirus-associated TCR beta chains recognize cytomegalovirus antigens. The sequencing pipeline was judged likely to have produced a cluster of highly shared sequence variants as a technical artifact. According to a later analysis, parvovirus B19, influenza, CMV and Epstein-Barr virus appeared linked to several top co-occurrence clusters. A further reported finding was that TCR beta sequences accurately predicted the HLA-A and HLA-B alleles for most subjects in the first cohort. Only TCR beta chains were sequenced in this cohort, and the absence of alpha or paired-chain data limited detectable features. While some public TCRs were present in many individuals, most TCR sequences turned up only very rarely across donors. In a later analysis, 15,000 to 20,000 TCR beta sequences were associated with specific HLA alleles at a false discovery rate of 0.05. A later analysis found that HLA-associated TCR beta chains were more clonally expanded and had lower generation probabilities than equally common non-associated chains. For the cohort, immune exposure information was limited to CMV serostatus. A later analysis found that TCR association rates varied across HLA loci, with DRB1 alleles showing the most associated TCRs and HLA-C alleles the fewest. The earlier analysis of nearly 600 of the donors excluded some 16 rarely observed V segments, including chromosome 9 orphons, because counts were too low. According to the authors, the approach could potentially be generalized to other disease states and immunological phenotypes. When HLA alleles, especially DR and DQ, strongly co-occurred, TCR associations were difficult to assign to individual alleles. A later genetic analysis reported fewer N-insertions in productive TCRs among donors in an Asian-associated ancestry cluster than the roughly 620-donor mean.

Trimming accounts for 6 bases at V and 2 bases at J, while the number of junction bases matched to no gene is 4. The germline V gene encodes CDR1 WSHSY and CDR2 SAAADI. Measured from the cysteine to the phenylalanine, the CDR3 is 14 residues long. The entry retains the CDR3 DNA only, 42 bases that are in frame from base 1. Receptors were amplified or captured by the immunoSEQ multiplex PCR assay. For the multiplex PCR, a mixture combining 60 forward primers for TCR Vbeta segments and 13 reverse primers for TCR Jbeta segments was used. The CDR3 region of rearranged TCR beta genes was amplified from genomic DNA with a multiplex PCR assay. On the Illumina HiSeq System, the amplified TCR beta libraries were sequenced as 87-base-pair reads. The authors processed their data as follows. Across the 670 or so repertoires, a later analysis counted approximately 83 million unique TCR beta chains, approximately 10 million of which were shared by at least two donors. Raw reads were error-corrected and collapsed into unique sequences by a nearest-neighbor algorithm in which closely related sequences were merged to remove PCR and sequencing errors. To assign V, D and J gene segments, CDR3 sequences were aligned to IMGT reference sequences. For a sequence to be retained, at least a six-nucleotide match to both a V gene segment and a J gene segment was required. A rearrangement counted as productive if the CDR3 had no stop codons and remained in frame with V and J, and every other rearrangement counted as non-productive. CDR3 was defined by IMGT convention, running from the second conserved V-encoded cysteine to the conserved J-encoded phenylalanine. In an earlier analysis of around 570 of the donors, sequences lacking an unambiguous match to a single V gene segment were excluded. In an earlier analysis of a few hundred of the donors, V segments were called functional above 56.7% productive rearrangements and were called segregating when the between-donor standard deviation exceeded 5%. To diagnose cytomegalovirus status from the catalog of TCR beta chain sequences, a statistical classification framework was built. V and J gene assignment, in a later analysis, came from comparing TCR nucleotide sequences with IMGT/GENE-DB human TR gene sequences. In a later analysis, CDR3 sequences and most-parsimonious VDJ recombination scenarios were assigned using the TCRdist pipeline. In a later analysis, each TCR beta chain was defined by its CDR3 amino acid sequence together with its V-gene family, and reads lacking a unique V-gene family were excluded. In a later analysis, 550 to 650 highly shared, low-generation-probability nucleotide sequences were removed to address suspected cross-contamination and a sequencing artifact. A later analysis calculated a clonal expansion index for each public chain from normalized within-repertoire ranks of inferred template counts. In a later analysis, generation probabilities were computed with a VDJ recombination model fitted to out-of-frame rearrangements, and the resulting probabilities were checked against IGoR. In a later analysis, hypergeometric tests were used to score TCR-TCR, TCR-HLA and TCR-CMV co-occurrence, with a repertoire-size bias correction applied to TCR pairs. False discovery rates were estimated in a later analysis by permuting HLA or CMV assignments 20 times. A later analysis grouped co-occurring TCRs with DBSCAN, adding TCRdist sequence similarity when clustering within HLA-allele-positive subsets. For co-occurrence clustering, repertoires with fewer than 30,000 or more than 120,000 public chains were excluded, along with roughly 5 repertoires with anomalous nucleotide sharing. This is the immuneACCESS table as TCRdb keeps it, with only in-frame sequences that have V and J called. A part of the clones is gone; compared with another copy, unresolved V genes explain less than half, and the rest is unexplained. Clone size and the V and J calls come from that table; the DNA yielded D and trimming. The sample table records over 150,000 clones; around 72% of these occur just once. The ten top clones hold 2.5% to 4% of the sample.

This clone occurred a few times. What antigen it recognizes has not been identified. Per-base qualities were not stored, and no clone one base away is much larger. The sample carries other DNA sequences with the same CDR3. In total, fewer than 750 healthy bone marrow donors made up the cohort. At the time of sampling, all cohort members were nominally healthy, though unrecorded immune exposures were likely present. The donor tested CMV seropositive and was one of the 289 seropositive cohort members. Every donor gave a peripheral blood sample, and the peripheral blood mononuclear cells from that sample were used for TCR beta sequencing. Genomic DNA was extracted from the blood cell samples with the Qiagen DNeasy Blood Extraction Kit.

Sequencing was done on a sample of PBMCs. The sequence derives from a woman aged 50 to 65 in good health and CMV-seropositive. The chain employs TRBV10-2 and TRBJ1-1; TRBD1 lines up with 9 middle nucleotides. The nucleotides read TGCGCCAGCAGGGAGACAGGGGGAAACACTGAAGCTTTCTTT. This translates into CASRETGGNTEAFF.